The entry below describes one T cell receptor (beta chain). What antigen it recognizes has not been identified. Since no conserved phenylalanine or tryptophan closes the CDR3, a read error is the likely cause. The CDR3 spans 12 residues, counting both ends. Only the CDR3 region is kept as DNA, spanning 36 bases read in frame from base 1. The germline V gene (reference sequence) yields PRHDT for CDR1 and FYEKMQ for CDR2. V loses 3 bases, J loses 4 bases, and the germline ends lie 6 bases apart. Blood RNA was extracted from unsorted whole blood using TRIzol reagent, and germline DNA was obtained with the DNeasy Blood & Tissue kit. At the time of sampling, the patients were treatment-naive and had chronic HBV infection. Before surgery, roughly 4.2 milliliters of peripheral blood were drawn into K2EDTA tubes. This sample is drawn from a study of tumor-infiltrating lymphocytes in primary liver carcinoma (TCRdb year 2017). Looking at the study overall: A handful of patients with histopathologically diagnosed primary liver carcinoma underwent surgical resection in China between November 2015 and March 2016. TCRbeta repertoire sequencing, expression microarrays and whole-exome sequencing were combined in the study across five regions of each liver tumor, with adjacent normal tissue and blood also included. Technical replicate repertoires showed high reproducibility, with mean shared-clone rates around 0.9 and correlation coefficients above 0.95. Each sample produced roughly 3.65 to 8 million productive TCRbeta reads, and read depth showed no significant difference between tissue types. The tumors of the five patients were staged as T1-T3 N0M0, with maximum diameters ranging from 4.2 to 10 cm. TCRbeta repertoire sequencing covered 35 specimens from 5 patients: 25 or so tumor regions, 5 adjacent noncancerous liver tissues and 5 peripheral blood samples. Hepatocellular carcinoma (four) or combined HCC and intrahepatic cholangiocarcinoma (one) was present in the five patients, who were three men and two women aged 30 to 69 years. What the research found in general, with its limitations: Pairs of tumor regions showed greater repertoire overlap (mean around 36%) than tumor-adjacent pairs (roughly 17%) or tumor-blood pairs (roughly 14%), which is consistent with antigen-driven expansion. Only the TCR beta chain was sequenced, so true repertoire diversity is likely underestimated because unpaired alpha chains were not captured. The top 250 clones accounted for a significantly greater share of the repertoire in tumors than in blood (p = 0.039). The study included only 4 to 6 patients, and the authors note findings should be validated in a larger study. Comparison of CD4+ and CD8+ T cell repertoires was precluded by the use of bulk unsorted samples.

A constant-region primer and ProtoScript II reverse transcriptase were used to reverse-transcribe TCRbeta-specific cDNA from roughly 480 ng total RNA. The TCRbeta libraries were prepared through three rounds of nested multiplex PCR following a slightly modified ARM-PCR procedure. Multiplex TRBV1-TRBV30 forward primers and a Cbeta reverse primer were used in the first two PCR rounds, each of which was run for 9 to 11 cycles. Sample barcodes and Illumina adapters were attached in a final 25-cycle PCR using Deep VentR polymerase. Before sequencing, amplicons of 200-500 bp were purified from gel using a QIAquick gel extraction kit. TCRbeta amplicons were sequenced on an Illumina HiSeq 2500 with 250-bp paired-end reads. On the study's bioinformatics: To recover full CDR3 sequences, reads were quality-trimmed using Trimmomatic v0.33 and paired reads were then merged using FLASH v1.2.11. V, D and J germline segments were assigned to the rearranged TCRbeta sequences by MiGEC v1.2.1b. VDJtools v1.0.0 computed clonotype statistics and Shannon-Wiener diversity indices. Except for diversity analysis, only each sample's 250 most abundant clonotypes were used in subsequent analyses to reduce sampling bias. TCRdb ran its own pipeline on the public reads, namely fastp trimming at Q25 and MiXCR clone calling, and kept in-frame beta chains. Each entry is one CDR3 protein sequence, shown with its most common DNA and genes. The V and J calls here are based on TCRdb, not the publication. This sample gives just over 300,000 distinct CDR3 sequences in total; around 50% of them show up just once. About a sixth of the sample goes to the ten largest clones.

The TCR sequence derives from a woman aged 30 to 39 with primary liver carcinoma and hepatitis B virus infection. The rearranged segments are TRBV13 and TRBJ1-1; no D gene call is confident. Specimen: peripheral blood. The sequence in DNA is TGTGCCAGCAGCTTTAAACGCACTGAAGCTTTCCTT. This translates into CASSFKRTEAFL.